The 16 T cell receptor beta chains in this list originate from one sample, sequenced in a study of blood T cell repertoires in COVID-19 (dated by TCRdb to the early 2020s). The library was generated by the immunoSEQ multiplex PCR assay. Entries here come from immuneACCESS through TCRdb and include only in-frame sequences with V and J called. Some clones fail to appear in such tables; in the studies checked, an unresolved V gene covers under half of the shortfall, and the cause of the remainder is unknown. The sample table records around 270,000 clones; around four fifths of these occur just once. The top ten hold 4.2% of the sample. Sequencing used peripheral blood. The receptors were gathered from a man in his sixties with acute or convalescent COVID-19.

The chain links TRBV7-6 to TRBJ2-6, with TRBD1 matching 7 bases. This CDR3 comprises 18 residues. Germline V gene lookup returns CDR1 SGHVS and CDR2 FNYEAQ. Unmatched junction bases numbered 6, after V lost 1 base and J lost 0 bases. The CDR3 sequence is CASSLGGGWVSGANVLTF. CDR3 DNA: TGTGCCAGCAGCTTAGGAGGGGGCTGGGTCTCTGGGGCCAACGTCCTGACTTTC.

This clone was seen many times. The V call is TRBV27, the J call TRBJ2-2; 10 nucleotides align to TRBD2. CDR1 is MNHEY, CDR2 SMNVEV, per germline (reference sequence). The CDR3 runs 14 residues. With 9 bases clipped from V and 6 bases from J, the junction kept 7 bases outside the gene matches. The CDR3: CASASGSGAGELFF. CDR3 DNA: TGTGCCAGTGCTAGCGGGAGCGGGGCCGGGGAGCTGTTTTTT.

V gene TRBV5-1 combines with J gene TRBJ1-1; D gene unclear. Trimming stripped 2 bases from V and 8 bases from J, with 10 bases between. The CDR3 loop spans 12 amino acids. Germline CDR1 SGHRS, CDR2 YFSETQ. In nucleotides, the CDR3 is TGCGCCAGCAGCTTTGGTCGGGGAGAAGCTTTCTTT. This encodes CASSFGRGEAFF. Together with reference TRBV5-1 and TRBJ1-1, the CDR3 gives the full variable domain: KAGVTQTPRYLIKTRGQQVTLSCSPISGHRSVSWYQQTPGQGLQFLFEYFSETQRNKGNFPGRFSGRQFSNSRSEMNVSTLELGDSALYLCASSFGRGEAFFGQGTRLTVV.

The rearrangement links TRBV28 to TRBJ1-1; 9 bases map to TRBD1. The germline V gene has CDR1 MDHEN and CDR2 SYDVKM. The ends lost 4 bases at V and 0 bases at J; junction bases unmatched: 6. This CDR3 has 16 amino acids. CDR3 sequence reads: CASSSPGTGLNTEAFF. CDR3 DNA sequence: TGTGCCAGCAGTTCTCCCGGGACAGGGCTGAACACTGAAGCTTTCTTT.

The chain carries TRBV15 and TRBJ1-2; the D gene is possibly TRBD1 (5 bases). The germline CDR1 and CDR2 sequences are LNHNV and YYDKDF (reference sequence). CDR3 length: 15 residues. V was pared by 1 base and J by 4 bases, with 13 bases between. CDR3 residues: CATSRARANLYGYTF. CDR3 in DNA: TGTGCCACCAGCAGAGCCAGGGCGAACCTCTATGGCTACACCTTC.

The chain employs TRBV27 and TRBJ2-7; 11 nucleotides match TRBD2. J gave up 6 bases and V 4 bases, and 8 bases lay outside the gene matches. Germline CDR1 and CDR2: MNHEY and SMNVEV (reference sequence). CDR3 size: 15 residues. The DNA of the CDR3 is TGTGCCAGCAGTTACTCACTAGCGGGAGTGGGCGAGCAGTACTTC. This encodes CASSYSLAGVGEQYF.

This sequence joins TRBV7-2 and TRBJ2-7; D may be TRBD1 (5 bases). The length of the CDR3 is 14 residues. V was pared by 4 bases and J by 3 bases, with 13 bases between. Germline values: CDR1 SGHTA, CDR2 FQGNSA. CDR3 nucleotide sequence: TGTGCCAGCAGCTACATATTCAGGGACTACGAGCAGTACTTC. Its translation is CASSYIFRDYEQYF.

In this sample, this clone turned up once. The chain has TRBV2 and TRBJ2-3; D is possibly TRBD2 (5 bases). This CDR3 spans 11 amino acids. V lost 4 bases and J 14 bases, leaving 13 bases between the germline ends. From germline, CDR1 is SNHLY and CDR2 FYNNEI. The CDR3 coding sequence is TGTGCCAGCAGTGTTGAAGCGGCGCGGTATTTT. It codes for CASSVEAARYF.

The rearrangement uses TRBV28 and TRBJ2-3; 9 bases line up with TRBD1. This CDR3 is 16 amino acids long. Germline V gene sequence: CDR1 MDHEN, CDR2 SYDVKM. The trim removed 5 bases at V and 2 bases at J, leaving 8 bases unmatched. Here the CDR3 DNA reads TGTGCCAGCAGTCCTTCGGGGACAGGGAACACAGATACGCAGTATTTT. Translating it yields CASSPSGTGNTDTQYF. The full variable domain, its missing parts supplied by reference TRBV28 and TRBJ2-3, is DVKVTQSSRYLVKRTGEKVFLECVQDMDHENMFWYRQDPGLGLRLIYFSYDVKMKEKGDIPEGYSVSREKKERFSLILESASTNQTSMYLCASSPSGTGNTDTQYFGPGTRLTVL.

The chain carries TRBV6-5 and TRBJ1-1, with a tentative D call TRBD1 (5 bases). The CDR3 contains 15 residues. V gave up 6 bases and J gave up 0 bases, with 14 bases separating them. Germline CDR1 is MNHEY and CDR2 is SVGAGI. The CDR3 here is CASSHGGSLNTEAFF. CDR3 bases: TGTGCCAGCAGCCACGGGGGGTCCTTGAACACTGAAGCTTTCTTT.

V is TRBV6-5 and J is TRBJ2-3; a weak D match, TRBD2 (6 bases). The CDR3 is 16 amino acids. The V and J ends lost 0 bases and 1 base respectively, with 11 bases between them. Germline V gives CDR1 MNHEY, CDR2 SVGAGI. The CDR3 protein is CASSYSGGLRTDTQYF. CDR3 bases: TGTGCCAGCAGTTACTCCGGGGGACTCCGCACAGATACGCAGTATTTT.

The chain has TRBV9 and TRBJ2-1, with 7 bases lining up with TRBD2. Looked up from germline, CDR1 is SGDLS and CDR2 is YYNGEE. The CDR3 covers 16 residues. V trimming: 7 bases; J trimming: 1 base; junction bases outside the gene matches: 11. CDR3 sequence reads: CASSREAGQSYNEQFF. The CDR3 DNA sequence: TGTGCCAGCTCCCGGGAAGCGGGGCAGTCCTACAATGAGCAGTTCTTC.

The CDR3 reads CASSQGDRTNTEAFF. The CDR3 nucleotides are TGTGCCAGCAGCCAAGGAGACAGGACGAACACTGAAGCTTTCTTT. The chain carries TRBV4-2 and TRBJ1-1; D might be TRBD1 (6 bases). Germline CDR1 and CDR2: LGHNA and YNFKEQ. Trimming cost V 1 base and J 1 base, with 10 bases left between them. The CDR3 covers 15 residues.

V and J are TRBV6-1 and TRBJ1-4; D gene uncertain. From germline, CDR1 is MNHNS and CDR2 SASEGT. This CDR3 region has 12 residues. V was clipped by 11 bases and J by 7 bases, with 14 bases between them. CDR3 DNA: TGTGCCTCCGGTGGGCGGGTTGAAAAACTGTTTTTT. Its translation: CASGGRVEKLFF.

This clone was seen just once. V gene TRBV10-1 combines with J gene TRBJ2-1; tentative D call: TRBD1 (6 bases). Per the germline V gene, CDR1 is WNHNN and CDR2 is SYGVQD (reference sequence). The CDR3 is 16 amino acids. Trimming stripped 4 bases from V and 1 base from J, with 14 bases between. The DNA for the CDR3 is TGCGCCAGCAGTGGATCAGGGGCGGTATCCTACAATGAGCAGTTCTTC. It encodes CASSGSGAVSYNEQFF.

The chain couples TRBV12-3 or TRBV12-4 to TRBJ2-7; TRBD2 might be the D (5 bases). CDR3 length equals 13 residues. V shed 3 bases and J shed 2 bases, with 8 bases lying between them. The CDR3 DNA reads as TGTGCCAGCAGTTTTTCCGGGACCTACGAGCAGTACTTC. Translation: CASSFSGTYEQYF.